The TCR beta chain under discussion was sequenced for a study of OX40 agonist ivuxolimab in advanced cancers. The length of the CDR3 is 13 residues. Germline values: CDR1 LGHNA, CDR2 YNFKEQ. V lost 3 bases and J lost 0, with 5 bases in between. TCRdb's table, derived via immunoSEQ multiplex PCR, lists solely in-frame clones and lacks some. The sample carries roughly 56,000 clones, around 85% recorded once. This sequence was found in an adult with an advanced solid tumor such as melanoma, head and neck, liver or kidney cancer. Source: CD4+ or CD8+ T cells sorted from blood, taken in a trial of the OX40 agonist ivuxolimab. The V and J genes are TRBV4-2 and TRBJ1-1; no firm D call. The CDR3 reads CASSQLVNTEAFF. Written as DNA, the CDR3 is TGTGCCAGCAGCCAGCTAGTGAACACTGAAGCTTTCTTT.